This T cell receptor beta chain came from a study of T cells in Graves' hyperthyroidism and ophthalmopathy. Broader study findings: Most thyroid clonotypes expanded above 0.001 were also detected in blood.

RNA transcripts were the template for amplifying TCR beta CDR3 regions. Primed by the HTBI set, a first-round RT-PCR was run on the TCR CDR3. MiXCR was run by TCRdb on the multiplex PCR reads, yielding one entry per CDR3 protein. The sample includes more than 450,000 distinct CDR3 sequences, 14% of them seen just once. This clonotype was counted only a few times. What it binds is not known. V gave up 10 bases and J gave up 8 bases, with 20 bases separating them. This CDR3 has 14 amino acids. The germline V gene has CDR1 LNHDA and CDR2 SQIVND (reference sequence). The sequencing input was blood. This clonotype originated in a woman in her thirties or forties with Graves' hyperthyroidism. This chain joins TRBV19 and TRBJ1-4; D is unresolved. This CDR3 reads CATRKLDLGEKLFF. DNA for the CDR3: TGTGCCACCCGGAAATTGGATCTTGGGGAAAAACTGTTTTTT.